The entry below describes one TCR beta chain. Its antigen is undetermined. The data derive from a study of T cell responses to AZD1222 COVID-19 vaccine. Study results and limitations: Across spike, vaccine-associated CD4 TCRs were found, dominant at 160-218 and 743-854. A reported finding is that nearly half of spike-specific TCRs target unmutated variant regions.

V shed 5 bases and J shed 7 bases, with 15 bases lying between them. The V gene's germline CDR1 is SGDLS and CDR2 YYNGEE. The CDR3 has 13 amino acids. Only in-frame clones appear in the TCRdb table, and some are missing; sequencing was by immunoSEQ multiplex PCR. The sample lists fewer than 110,000 clones, around 93% occurring once. The source was peripheral blood, collected 28 days after the second AZD1222 dose. The V and J genes are TRBV9 and TRBJ1-2, with D maybe TRBD1 (5 bases). This clonotype originated in an adult who received the AZD1222 COVID-19 vaccine. Here the CDR3 DNA reads TGTGCCAGCAGGGTCGGGGAGGGGTCTGGCTACACCTTC. Protein sequence: CASRVGEGSGYTF. The full variable domain, in which reference TRBV9 and TRBJ1-2 provide the parts outside the CDR3, is DSGVTQTPKHLITATGQRVTLRCSPRSGDLSVYWYQQSLDQGLQFLIQYYNGEERAKGNILERFSAQQFPDLHSELNLSSLELGDSALYFCASRVGEGSGYTFGSGTRLTVV.